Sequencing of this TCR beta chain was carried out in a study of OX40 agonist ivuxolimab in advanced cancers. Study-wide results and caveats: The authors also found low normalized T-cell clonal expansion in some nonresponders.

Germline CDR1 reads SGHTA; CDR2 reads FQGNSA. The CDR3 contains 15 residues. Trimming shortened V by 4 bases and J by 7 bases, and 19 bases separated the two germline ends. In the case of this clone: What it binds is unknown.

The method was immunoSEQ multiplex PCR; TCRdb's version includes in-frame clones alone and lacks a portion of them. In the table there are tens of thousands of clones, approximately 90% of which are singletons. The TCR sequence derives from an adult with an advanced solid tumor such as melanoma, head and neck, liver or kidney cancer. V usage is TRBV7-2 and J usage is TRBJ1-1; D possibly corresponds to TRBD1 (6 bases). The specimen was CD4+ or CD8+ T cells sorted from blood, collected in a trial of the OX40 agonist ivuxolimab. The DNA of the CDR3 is TGTGCCAGCAGCTCCAATGGGGGGGGCGCGGGTGAAGCTTTCTTT. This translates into CASSSNGGGAGEAFF.